This record covers a single TCR beta chain. The sample comes from a study of blood T cell repertoires in COVID-19. Across the whole study: The United States, Italy and Spain supplied acute and convalescent COVID-19 samples. Sources were T cells, B-cell-depleted T cells, or PBMCs; the material itself was cDNA or gDNA.

Trimming took 5 bases from V and 10 from J; bases not matched to a gene: 12. CDR1 and CDR2 from the germline V gene are SGHTA and FQGNSA. The CDR3 length is 16 residues. Assay used: immunoSEQ multiplex PCR; TCRdb lists only in-frame clones, some missing. Here the sample spans tens of thousands of clones, 90% being singletons. The source is a man aged 55 to 70 with active or convalescent COVID-19. The chain recombines TRBV7-2 with TRBJ1-6, with TRBD1 matching 9 bases. The sequenced sample was peripheral blood. The CDR3 loop reads CASSLDRGEGRSPLHF. The DNA for the CDR3 is TGTGCCAGCAGCCTTGACAGGGGGGAGGGAAGATCACCCCTCCACTTT.